A selection of T cell receptor beta chains follows, all from one sample in a study of blood T cell repertoires in COVID-19. Sequencing used immunoSEQ multiplex PCR; TCRdb keeps in-frame clones, though not all of them. The table shows about 400,000 clones, with about 89% occurring only once. What was sequenced was peripheral blood. Receptors were obtained from a woman aged 25 to 45 with acute or convalescent COVID-19. Each CDR3 is given with its conserved first and last residue. The order of the fields is CDR3 protein, CDR3 DNA, D gene, V gene, J gene, clone size. D genes are given only for firm matches. Part of the rows lack a size; the others show once, few, many or a class for expanded clones.

CSVPPRRAFF	TGCAGCGTCCCGCCAAGGAGAGCTTTCTTT	-	TRBV29-1	TRBJ1-1	few
CASTRGGFQETQYF	TGTGCCAGCACCCGTGGGGGGTTCCAAGAGACCCAGTACTTC	-	TRBV11-2	TRBJ2-5	-
CASSPSDRGETQYF	TGCGCCAGCAGCCCATCAGACAGGGGAGAGACCCAGTACTTC	TRBD1	TRBV5-1	TRBJ2-5	-
CASSPMGGRGTEAFF	TGTGCCAGCAGCCCCATGGGGGGCAGGGGGACTGAAGCTTTCTTT	TRBD1	TRBV6-5	TRBJ1-1	-
CASRKGGTNQPQHF	TGTGCCAGCAGAAAAGGGGGTACGAATCAGCCCCAGCATTTT	-	TRBV28	TRBJ1-5	-
CASSQTGGLSYNEQFF	TGCGCCAGCAGCCAAACGGGGGGGCTCTCCTACAATGAGCAGTTCTTC	TRBD2	TRBV4-1	TRBJ2-1	-
CASSTGGMTDTQYF	TGTGCCAGCTCGACCGGGGGAATGACAGATACGCAGTATTTT	-	TRBV3-1/TRBV3-2	TRBJ2-3	-
CASSVDRQETQYF	TGTGCCAGCAGTGTTGACAGGCAAGAGACCCAGTACTTC	-	TRBV2	TRBJ2-5	-
CASSLAHQANDGYTF	TGTGCCAGCAGCTTGGCTCATCAGGCAAACGATGGCTACACCTTC	-	TRBV5-4	TRBJ1-2	-
CASLIRGDTEAFF	TGTGCCAGCCTGATCAGGGGGGACACTGAAGCTTTCTTT	TRBD1	TRBV7-9	TRBJ1-1	-
CASSRRSGVTNEKLFF	TGTGCCAGCAGCCGCCGATCAGGGGTAACTAATGAAAAACTGTTTTTT	-	TRBV3-1/TRBV3-2	TRBJ1-4	-
CASSMQGNQPQHF	TGTGCCAGCAGCATGCAGGGCAATCAGCCCCAGCATTTT	-	TRBV9	TRBJ1-5	-
CASSFFSGGGEQFF	TGTGCCAGCAGCTTCTTTAGCGGGGGAGGTGAGCAGTTCTTC	TRBD2	TRBV7-8	TRBJ2-1	once
CASSQEARGRETQYF	TGTGCCAGCAGCCAAGAGGCCAGGGGGCGAGAGACCCAGTACTTC	TRBD1	TRBV14	TRBJ2-5	-
CASRQGGNEQFF	TGTGCCAGCAGACAGGGAGGGAATGAGCAGTTCTTC	-	TRBV6-5	TRBJ2-1	-
CAIRQRNTEAFF	TGTGCCATCCGACAGCGGAACACTGAAGCTTTCTTT	-	TRBV10-3	TRBJ1-1	-
CASSLMVTGGRNEQFF	TGTGCCAGCAGCTTAATGGTGACAGGGGGCCGGAATGAGCAGTTCTTC	TRBD1	TRBV5-6	TRBJ2-1	few
CASSEGRGGSPLHF	TGTGCCAGCAGCGAAGGTAGGGGAGGTTCACCCCTCCACTTT	-	TRBV6-1	TRBJ1-6	-
CASSFWPGKAFF	TGTGCCAGCAGTTTCTGGCCAGGTAAAGCTTTCTTT	-	TRBV27	TRBJ1-1	once
CASSISPNQPQHF	TGTGCCAGCAGCATTAGCCCAAATCAGCCCCAACATTTT	-	TRBV6-6	TRBJ1-5	-
CASSSPGRDRDNEQFF	TGTGCCAGCAGCTCTCCCGGCCGGGACAGAGACAATGAGCAGTTCTTC	TRBD1	TRBV11-2	TRBJ2-1	-
CASSPVTGGEQYF	TGTGCCAGCTCACCAGTTACAGGCGGCGAGCAGTACTTC	-	TRBV18	TRBJ2-7	-
CASSLTGLFGYTF	TGTGCCAGCAGCTTGACAGGGTTGTTTGGCTACACCTTC	-	TRBV5-4	TRBJ1-2	once